Sequencing of this T cell receptor (beta chain) was carried out in a study of blood T cell repertoires in COVID-19. About the study: Samples came from the United States, Italy and Spain, spanning acute and convalescent COVID-19. PBMCs, B-cell-depleted T cells, or T cells were the source of the cDNA or gDNA that made up the material.

After removal of 6 bases from V and 5 bases from J, the junction contained 7 bases not matched to a gene. Germline loops: CDR1 KGHSH, CDR2 LQKENI. The CDR3 totals 14 residues. Original processing notes: Reference gene primer amplification gave estimated nucleated cell counts. Data came from immunoSEQ multiplex PCR; TCRdb stores just in-frame clones and leaves some out. That table supplies the V and J calls and clone size; D and trimming were determined from the DNA. The sample has 250,000 to 300,000 clones; 81% are singletons. The rearrangement links TRBV18 to TRBJ1-2; 9 bases match TRBD1. The sequence derives from a woman aged 55 to 70 with active or convalescent COVID-19. The source material was peripheral blood. CDR3 amino acids: CASSSAGQGYGYTF. The CDR3 coding sequence is TGTGCCAGCTCGTCGGCGGGACAGGGATATGGCTACACCTTC.